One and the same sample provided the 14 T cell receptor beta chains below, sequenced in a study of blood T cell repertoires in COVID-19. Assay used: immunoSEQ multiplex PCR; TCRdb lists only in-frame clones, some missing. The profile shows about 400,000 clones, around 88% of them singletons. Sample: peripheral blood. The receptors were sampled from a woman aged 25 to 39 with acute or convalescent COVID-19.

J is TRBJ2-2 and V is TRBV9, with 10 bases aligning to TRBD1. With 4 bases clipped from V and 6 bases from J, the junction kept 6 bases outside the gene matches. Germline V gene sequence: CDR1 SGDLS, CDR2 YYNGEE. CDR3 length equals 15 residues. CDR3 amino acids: CASSTGTGVAGELFF. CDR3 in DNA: TGTGCCAGCAGCACCGGGACAGGGGTGGCCGGGGAGCTGTTTTTT.

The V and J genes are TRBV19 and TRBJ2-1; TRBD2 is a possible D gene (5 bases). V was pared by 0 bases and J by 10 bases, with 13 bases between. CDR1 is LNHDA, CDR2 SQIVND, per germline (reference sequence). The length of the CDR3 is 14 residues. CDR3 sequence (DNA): TGTGCCAGTAGTATAGATACTTCATCGGGGGAGCAGTTCTTC. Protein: CASSIDTSSGEQFF.

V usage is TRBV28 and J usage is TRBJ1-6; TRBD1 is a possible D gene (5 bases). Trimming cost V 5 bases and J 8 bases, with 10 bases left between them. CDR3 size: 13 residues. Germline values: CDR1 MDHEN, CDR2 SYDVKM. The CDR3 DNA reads TGTGCCAGCAGTATCCAAGGGGATTCACCCCTCCACTTT. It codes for CASSIQGDSPLHF.

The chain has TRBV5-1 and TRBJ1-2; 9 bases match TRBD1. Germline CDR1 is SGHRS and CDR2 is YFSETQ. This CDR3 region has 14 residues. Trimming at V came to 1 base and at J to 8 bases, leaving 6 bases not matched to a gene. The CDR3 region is CASSLTGTGLGYTF. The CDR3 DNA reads TGCGCCAGCAGCTTGACCGGGACAGGGTTAGGCTACACCTTC.

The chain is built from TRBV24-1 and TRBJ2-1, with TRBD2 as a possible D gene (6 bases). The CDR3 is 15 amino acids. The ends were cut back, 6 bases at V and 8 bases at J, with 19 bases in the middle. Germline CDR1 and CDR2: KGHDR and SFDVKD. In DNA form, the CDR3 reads TGTGCCACCAGTTCCCCGGGACTTTTGTTCCATGAGCAGTTCTTC. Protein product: CATSSPGLLFHEQFF.

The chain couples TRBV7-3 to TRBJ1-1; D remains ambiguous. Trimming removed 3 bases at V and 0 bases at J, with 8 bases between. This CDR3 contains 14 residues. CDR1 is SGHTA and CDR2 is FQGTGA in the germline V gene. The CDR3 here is CASSLDGMNTEAFF. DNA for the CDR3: TGTGCCAGCAGCTTGGACGGGATGAACACTGAAGCTTTCTTT.

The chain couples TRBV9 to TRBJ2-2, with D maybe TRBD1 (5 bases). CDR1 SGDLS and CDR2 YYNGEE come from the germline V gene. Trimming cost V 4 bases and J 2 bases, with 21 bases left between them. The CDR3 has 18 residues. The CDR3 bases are TGTGCCAGCAGCTCCTCCCGAGACAGAGCCGTTAACACCGGGGAGCTGTTTTTT. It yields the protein CASSSSRDRAVNTGELFF.

CDR3: CASSTGTVGDTQYF. CDR3 bases: TGTGCCAGCAGCACTGGGACAGTCGGAGATACGCAGTATTTT. This chain uses TRBV9 with TRBJ2-3, with 7 bases lining up with TRBD1. The trim removed 4 bases at V and 5 bases at J, leaving 7 bases unmatched. This CDR3 spans 14 amino acids. Germline CDR1 and CDR2: SGDLS and YYNGEE.

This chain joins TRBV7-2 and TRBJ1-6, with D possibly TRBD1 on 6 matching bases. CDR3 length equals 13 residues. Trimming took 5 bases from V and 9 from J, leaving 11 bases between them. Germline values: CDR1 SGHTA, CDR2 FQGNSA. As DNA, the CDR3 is TGTGCCAGCAGCCCCCAGGGGTCTTCACCCCTCCACTTT. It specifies CASSPQGSSPLHF.

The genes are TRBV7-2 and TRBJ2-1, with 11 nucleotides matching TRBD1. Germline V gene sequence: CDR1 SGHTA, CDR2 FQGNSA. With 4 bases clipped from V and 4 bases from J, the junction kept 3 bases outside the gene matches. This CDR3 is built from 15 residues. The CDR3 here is CASSWGQGEYNEQFF. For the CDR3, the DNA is TGTGCCAGCAGCTGGGGACAGGGGGAATACAATGAGCAGTTCTTC. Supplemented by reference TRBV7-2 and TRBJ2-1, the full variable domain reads GAGVSQSPSNKVTEKGKDVELRCDPISGHTALYWYRQSLGQGLEFLIYFQGNSAPDKSGLPSDRFSAERTGGSVSTLTIQRTQQEDSAVYLCASSWGQGEYNEQFFGPGTRLTVL.

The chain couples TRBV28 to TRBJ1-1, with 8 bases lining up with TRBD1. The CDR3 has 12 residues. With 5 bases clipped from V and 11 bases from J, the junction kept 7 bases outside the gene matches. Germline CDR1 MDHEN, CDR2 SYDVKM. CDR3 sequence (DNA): TGTGCCAGCAGTCCGGACAGGGCGGATGCTTTCTTT. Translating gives CASSPDRADAFF.

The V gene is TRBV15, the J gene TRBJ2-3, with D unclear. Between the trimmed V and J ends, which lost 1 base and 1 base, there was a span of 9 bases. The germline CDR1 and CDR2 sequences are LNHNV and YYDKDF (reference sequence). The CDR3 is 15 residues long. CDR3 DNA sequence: TGTGCCACCAGCAGAGCTAGAACGGGCACAGATACGCAGTATTTT. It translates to CATSRARTGTDTQYF.

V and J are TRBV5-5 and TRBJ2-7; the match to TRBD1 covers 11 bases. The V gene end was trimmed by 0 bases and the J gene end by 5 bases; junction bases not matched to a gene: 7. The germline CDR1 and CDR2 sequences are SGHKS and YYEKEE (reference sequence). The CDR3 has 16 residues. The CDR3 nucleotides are TGTGCCAGCAGCTTGGCCCCGGGACAGGGGGTAGACGAGCAGTACTTC. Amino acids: CASSLAPGQGVDEQYF.

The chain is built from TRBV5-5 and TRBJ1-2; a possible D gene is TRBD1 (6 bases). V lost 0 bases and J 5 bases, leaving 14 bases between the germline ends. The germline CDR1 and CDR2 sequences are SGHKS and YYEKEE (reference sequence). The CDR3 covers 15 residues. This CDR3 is CASSLAPGTQYGYTF. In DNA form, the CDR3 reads TGTGCCAGCAGCTTGGCCCCCGGGACACAGTATGGCTACACCTTC.